This record concerns one TCR beta chain sequence. The germline V gene has CDR1 ENHRY and CDR2 SYGVKD. The CDR3 contains 13 residues. Trimming stripped 3 bases from V and 7 bases from J, with 13 bases between. The record originates from a study of blood T cell repertoires in COVID-19. About the research overall: Samples came from the United States, Italy and Spain, spanning acute and convalescent COVID-19. PBMCs, B-cell-depleted T cells, or T cells were the source of the cDNA or gDNA that made up the material.

Study processing details: Reference gene primer amplification in the assay estimated nucleated cell counts. Assay: immunoSEQ multiplex PCR; the TCRdb copy retains only in-frame clones and omits some. Clonal size and the V and J genes are those of that table, whereas D and trimming came from the DNA. The sample shows 110,000 or so clones, 70% to 90% of them seen only once. What was sequenced was peripheral blood. The rearrangement uses TRBV10-3 and TRBJ2-7; unclear D gene. The clonotype originates from a woman in her 70s who had recovered from COVID-19. The CDR3 spells CAISDTPPREQYF. CDR3 DNA: TGTGCCATCAGTGACACTCCCCCTCGGGAGCAGTACTTC.